These T cell receptor beta chains were read from a single sample in a study of blood T cells in healthy people across ages. TCRdb redid the calling of the 5' RACE reads with MiXCR, one entry per CDR3 protein. The top ten hold 6.7% of the sample, which has around 1.5 million distinct CDR3 sequences, approximately 63% seen once. Sequenced: blood. These receptors were taken from a man between 18 and 35 years old in good health. The conserved cysteine and the conserved F or W are not part of the CDR3 here.

V gene	J gene	CDR3 protein
TRBV20-1	TRBJ2-5	SARALGGPIRYQETQY
TRBV9	TRBJ2-1	ASSGDSNEQF
TRBV27	TRBJ1-6	ASSFNRGRGSPLH
TRBV3-1	TRBJ2-1	ASQPAVSYNEQF
TRBV6-5	TRBJ2-7	ASGRVLYEQY
TRBV6-2/TRBV6-3	-	ASSFGGIYEQY
TRBV10-3	TRBJ1-2	AITLTQNYGYT
TRBV6-5	TRBJ2-3	ASSYSKASRWGTDTQY
TRBV27	TRBJ2-1	ASTLVPARGGQQF
TRBV7-2	TRBJ2-4	ASSLVGGSAKNIQY
TRBV11-2	TRBJ2-3	ASSPTIALDTQY
TRBV9	TRBJ2-6	ASSAVTGSGANVLT
TRBV5-1	TRBJ2-3	ASSLGTREDTQY
TRBV7-2	-	ASSWGLAGGYQETQF
TRBV6-1	TRBJ2-3	ASSDPRTGVLDTQY
TRBV9	TRBJ2-3	ASSVGAFTDTQY
TRBV27	TRBJ2-4	ASSLSGTRLAKNIQY
TRBV5-5	TRBJ2-4	ASSPIAGAGQNIQY
TRBV18	TRBJ1-1	ASSPLGQLMNTEAF
TRBV20-1	TRBJ2-7	SAFDPGLQSSYEQY
TRBV29-1	TRBJ1-1	SVEIGGSGLGTEAF
TRBV3-1	TRBJ2-1	ASSQEAMWTGFSYGNEQF
TRBV3-1	TRBJ2-3	ASSHRTSGLTDTQY
TRBV2	TRBJ1-6	ASSPDRVTSPLH
TRBV7-2	TRBJ2-5	ASSLGGRAGETQY
TRBV4-1	TRBJ1-1	ASSQDYSGYGTEAF
TRBV14	TRBJ2-1	ASSRPGLAGGDSYNEQF
TRBV6-2/TRBV6-3	-	ASRIAGETQY